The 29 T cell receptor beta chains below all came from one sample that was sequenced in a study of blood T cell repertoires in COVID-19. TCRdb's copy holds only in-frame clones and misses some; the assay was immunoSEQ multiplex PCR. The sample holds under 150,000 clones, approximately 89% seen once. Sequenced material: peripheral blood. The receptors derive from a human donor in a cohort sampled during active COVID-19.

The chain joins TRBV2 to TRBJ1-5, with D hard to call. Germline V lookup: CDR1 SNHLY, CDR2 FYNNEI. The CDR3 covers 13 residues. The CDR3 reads CSSRGVSNQPQHF. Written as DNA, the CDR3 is TGTTCTTCACGAGGCGTTAGCAATCAGCCCCAGCATTTT.

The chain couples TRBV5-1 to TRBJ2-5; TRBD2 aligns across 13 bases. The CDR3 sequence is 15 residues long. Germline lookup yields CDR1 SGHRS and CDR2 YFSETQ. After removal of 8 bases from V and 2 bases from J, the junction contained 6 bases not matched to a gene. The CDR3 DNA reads TGCGCCAGTAGGACTAGCGGGGGTCGTCAAGAGACCCAGTACTTC. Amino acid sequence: CASRTSGGRQETQYF. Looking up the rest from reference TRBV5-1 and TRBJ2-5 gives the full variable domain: KAGVTQTPRYLIKTRGQQVTLSCSPISGHRSVSWYQQTPGQGLQFLFEYFSETQRNKGNFPGRFSGRQFSNSRSEMNVSTLELGDSALYLCASRTSGGRQETQYFGPGTRLLVL.

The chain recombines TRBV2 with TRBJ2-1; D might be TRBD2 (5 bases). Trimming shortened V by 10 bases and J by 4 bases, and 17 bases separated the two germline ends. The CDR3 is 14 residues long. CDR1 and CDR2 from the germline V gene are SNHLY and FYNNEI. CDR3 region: CATTKRLPYNEQFF. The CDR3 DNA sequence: TGTGCCACCACAAAGAGACTACCTTACAATGAGCAGTTCTTC.

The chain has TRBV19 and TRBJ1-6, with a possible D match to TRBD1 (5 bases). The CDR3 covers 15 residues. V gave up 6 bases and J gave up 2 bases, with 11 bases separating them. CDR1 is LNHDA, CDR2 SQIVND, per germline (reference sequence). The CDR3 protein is CASSPGGAYNSPLHF. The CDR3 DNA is TGTGCCAGTAGCCCGGGGGGGGCCTATAATTCACCCCTCCACTTT.

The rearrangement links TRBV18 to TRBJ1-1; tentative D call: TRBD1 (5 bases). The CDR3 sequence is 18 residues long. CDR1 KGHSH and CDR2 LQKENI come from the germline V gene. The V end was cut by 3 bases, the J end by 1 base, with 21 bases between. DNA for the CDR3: TGTGCCAGCTCACCGCGGGGGACTGGAGCCGGATGGAACACTGAAGCTTTCTTT. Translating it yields CASSPRGTGAGWNTEAFF.

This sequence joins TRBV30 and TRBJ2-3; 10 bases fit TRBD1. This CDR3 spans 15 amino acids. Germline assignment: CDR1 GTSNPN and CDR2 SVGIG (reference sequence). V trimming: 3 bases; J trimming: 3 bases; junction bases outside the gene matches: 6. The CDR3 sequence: CAWRVDRGWTDTQYF. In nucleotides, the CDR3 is TGTGCCTGGAGGGTGGACAGGGGGTGGACAGATACGCAGTATTTT.

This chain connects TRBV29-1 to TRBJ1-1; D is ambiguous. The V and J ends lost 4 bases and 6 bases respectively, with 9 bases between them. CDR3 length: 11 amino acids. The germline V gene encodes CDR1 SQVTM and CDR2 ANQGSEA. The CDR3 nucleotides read TGCAGCGTTGTCGGTGGTTCTGAAGCTTTCTTT. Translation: CSVVGGSEAFF.

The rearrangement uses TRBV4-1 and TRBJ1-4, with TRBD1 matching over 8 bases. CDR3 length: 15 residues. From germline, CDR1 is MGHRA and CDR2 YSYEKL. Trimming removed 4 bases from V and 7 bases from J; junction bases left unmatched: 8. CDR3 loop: CASSRDQGAGEKLFF. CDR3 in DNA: TGCGCCAGCAGCCGAGACCAGGGGGCGGGTGAAAAACTGTTTTTT.

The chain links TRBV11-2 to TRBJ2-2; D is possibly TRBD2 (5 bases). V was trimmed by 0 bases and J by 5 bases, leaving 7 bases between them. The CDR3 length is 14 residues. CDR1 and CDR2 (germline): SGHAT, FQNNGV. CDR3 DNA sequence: TGTGCCAGCAGCTTAGATAGGACTACCGGGGAGCTGTTTTTT. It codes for CASSLDRTTGELFF.

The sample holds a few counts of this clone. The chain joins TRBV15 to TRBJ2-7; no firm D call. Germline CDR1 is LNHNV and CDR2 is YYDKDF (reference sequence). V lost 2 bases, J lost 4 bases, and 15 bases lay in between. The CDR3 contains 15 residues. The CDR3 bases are TGTGCCACCAGCAGATCCGGTGGCTCAGGTTACGAGCAGTACTTC. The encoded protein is CATSRSGGSGYEQYF. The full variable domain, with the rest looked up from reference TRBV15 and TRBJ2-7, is DAMVIQNPRYQVTQFGKPVTLSCSQTLNHNVMYWYQQKSSQAPKLLFHYYDKDFNNEADTPDNFQSRRPNTSFCFLDIRSPGLGDTAMYLCATSRSGGSGYEQYFGPGTRLTVT.

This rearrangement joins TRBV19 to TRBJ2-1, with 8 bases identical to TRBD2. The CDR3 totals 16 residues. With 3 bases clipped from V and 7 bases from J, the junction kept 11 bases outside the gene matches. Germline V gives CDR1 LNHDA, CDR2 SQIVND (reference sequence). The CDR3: CASSIGSIAGYNEQFF. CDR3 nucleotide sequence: TGTGCCAGTAGTATCGGCTCAATAGCGGGGTATAATGAGCAGTTCTTC.

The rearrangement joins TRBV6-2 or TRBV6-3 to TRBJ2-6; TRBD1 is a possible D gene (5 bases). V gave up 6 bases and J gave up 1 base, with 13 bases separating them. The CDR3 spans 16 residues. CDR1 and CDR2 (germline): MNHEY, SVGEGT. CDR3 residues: CASSPGPGSGANVLTF. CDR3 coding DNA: TGTGCCAGCAGCCCAGGCCCAGGGTCTGGGGCCAACGTCCTGACTTTC.

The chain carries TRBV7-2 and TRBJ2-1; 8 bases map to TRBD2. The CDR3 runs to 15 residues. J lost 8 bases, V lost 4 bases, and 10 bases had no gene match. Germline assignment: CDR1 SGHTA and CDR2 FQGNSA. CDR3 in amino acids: CASSWNSGGVDEQFF. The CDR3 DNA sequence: TGTGCCAGCAGCTGGAACAGCGGGGGAGTTGATGAGCAGTTCTTC.

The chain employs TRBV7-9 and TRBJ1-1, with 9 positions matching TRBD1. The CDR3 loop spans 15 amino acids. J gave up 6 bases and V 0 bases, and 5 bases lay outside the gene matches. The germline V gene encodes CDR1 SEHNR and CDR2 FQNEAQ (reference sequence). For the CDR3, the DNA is TGTGCCAGCAGCTTAGCGGGGACAGGGATGGCTGAAGCTTTCTTT. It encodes CASSLAGTGMAEAFF.

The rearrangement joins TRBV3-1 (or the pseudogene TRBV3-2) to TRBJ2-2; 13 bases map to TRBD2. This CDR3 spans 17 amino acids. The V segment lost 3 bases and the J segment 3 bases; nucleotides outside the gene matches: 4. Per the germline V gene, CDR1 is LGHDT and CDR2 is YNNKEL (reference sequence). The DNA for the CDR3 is TGTGCCAGCAGCCAGGCGACTAGCGGGGGGTACACCGGGGAGCTGTTTTTT. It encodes CASSQATSGGYTGELFF.

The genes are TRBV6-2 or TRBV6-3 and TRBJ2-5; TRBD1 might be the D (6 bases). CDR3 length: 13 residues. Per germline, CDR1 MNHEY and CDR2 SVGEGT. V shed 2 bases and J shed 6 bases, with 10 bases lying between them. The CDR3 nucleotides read TGTGCCAGCAGTTACGACAGGTCCAAGACCCAGTACTTC. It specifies CASSYDRSKTQYF.

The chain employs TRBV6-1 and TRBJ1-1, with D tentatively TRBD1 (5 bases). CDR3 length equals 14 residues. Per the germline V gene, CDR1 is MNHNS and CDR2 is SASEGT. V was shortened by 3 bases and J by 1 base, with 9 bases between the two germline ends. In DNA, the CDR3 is TGTGCCAGCAGTGAGTGGGGCCCGAACACTGAAGCTTTCTTT. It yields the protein CASSEWGPNTEAFF.

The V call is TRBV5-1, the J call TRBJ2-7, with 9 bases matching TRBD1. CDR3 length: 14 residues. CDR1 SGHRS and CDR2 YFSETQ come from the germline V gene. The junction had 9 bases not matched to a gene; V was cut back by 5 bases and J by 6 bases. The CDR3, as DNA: TGCGCCAGCAGGAGGACAGGGGAAGACGCCGAGCAGTACTTC. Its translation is CASRRTGEDAEQYF.

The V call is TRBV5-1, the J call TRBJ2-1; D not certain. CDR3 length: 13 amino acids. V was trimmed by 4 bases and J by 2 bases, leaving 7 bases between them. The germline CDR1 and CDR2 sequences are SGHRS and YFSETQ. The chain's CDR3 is CASSPTAYNEQFF. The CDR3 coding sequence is TGCGCCAGCAGCCCTACCGCCTACAATGAGCAGTTCTTC.

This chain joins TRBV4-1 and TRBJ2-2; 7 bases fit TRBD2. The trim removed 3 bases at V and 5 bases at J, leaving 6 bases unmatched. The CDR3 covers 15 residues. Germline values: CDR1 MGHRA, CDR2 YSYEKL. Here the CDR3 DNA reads TGCGCCAGCAGCCATCTGGCGGGGGATACCGGGGAGCTGTTTTTT. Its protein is CASSHLAGDTGELFF.

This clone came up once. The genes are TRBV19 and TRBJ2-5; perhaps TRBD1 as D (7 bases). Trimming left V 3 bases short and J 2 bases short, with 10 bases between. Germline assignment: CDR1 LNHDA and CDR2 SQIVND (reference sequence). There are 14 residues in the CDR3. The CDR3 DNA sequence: TGTGCCAGTAGTATCAGGGGGGTTCAAGAGACCCAGTACTTC. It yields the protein CASSIRGVQETQYF. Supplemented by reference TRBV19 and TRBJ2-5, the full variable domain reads DGGITQSPKYLFRKEGQNVTLSCEQNLNHDAMYWYRQDPGQGLRLIYYSQIVNDFQKGDIAEGYSVSREKKESFPLTVTSAQKNPTAFYLCASSIRGVQETQYFGPGTRLLVL.

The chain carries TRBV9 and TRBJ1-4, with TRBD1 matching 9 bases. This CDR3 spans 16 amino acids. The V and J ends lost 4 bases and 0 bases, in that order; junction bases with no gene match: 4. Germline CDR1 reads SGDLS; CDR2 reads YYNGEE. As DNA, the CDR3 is TGTGCCAGCAGCCCTGGACAGGGGACAACTAATGAAAAACTGTTTTTT. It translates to CASSPGQGTTNEKLFF.

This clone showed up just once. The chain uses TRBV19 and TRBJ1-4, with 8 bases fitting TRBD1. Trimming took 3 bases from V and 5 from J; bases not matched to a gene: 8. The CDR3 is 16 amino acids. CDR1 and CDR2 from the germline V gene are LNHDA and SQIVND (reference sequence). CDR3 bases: TGTGCCAGTAGTATTCAAGACAGGGGTCGAAATGAAAAACTGTTTTTT. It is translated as CASSIQDRGRNEKLFF.

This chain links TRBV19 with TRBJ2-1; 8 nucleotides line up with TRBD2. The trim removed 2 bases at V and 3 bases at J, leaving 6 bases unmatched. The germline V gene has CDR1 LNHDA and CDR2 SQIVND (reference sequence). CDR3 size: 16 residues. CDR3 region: CASSIWSSGGYNEQFF. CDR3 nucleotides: TGTGCCAGTAGTATATGGTCCAGCGGGGGCTACAATGAGCAGTTCTTC.

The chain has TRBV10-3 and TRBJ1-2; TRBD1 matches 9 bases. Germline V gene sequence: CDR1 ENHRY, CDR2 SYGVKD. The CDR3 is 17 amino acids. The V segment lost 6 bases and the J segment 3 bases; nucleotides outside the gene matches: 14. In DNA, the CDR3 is TGTGCCATCAGCACAACCATACAGGGGGCGAGGGACTATGGCTACACCTTC. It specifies CAISTTIQGARDYGYTF.

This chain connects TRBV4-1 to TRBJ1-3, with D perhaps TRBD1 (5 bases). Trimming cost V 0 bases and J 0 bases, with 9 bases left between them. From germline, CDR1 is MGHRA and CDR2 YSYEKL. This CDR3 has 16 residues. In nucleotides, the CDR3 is TGCGCCAGCAGCCAAGAGCCCAGGGTCTCTGGAAACACCATATATTTT. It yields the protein CASSQEPRVSGNTIYF.

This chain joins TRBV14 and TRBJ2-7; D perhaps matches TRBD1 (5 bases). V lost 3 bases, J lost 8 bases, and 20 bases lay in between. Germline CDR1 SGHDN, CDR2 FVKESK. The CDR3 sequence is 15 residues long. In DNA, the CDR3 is TGTGCCAGCAGCCAGCCGGGCCAGGGCGGTCCCAAGCAGTACTTC. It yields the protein CASSQPGQGGPKQYF.

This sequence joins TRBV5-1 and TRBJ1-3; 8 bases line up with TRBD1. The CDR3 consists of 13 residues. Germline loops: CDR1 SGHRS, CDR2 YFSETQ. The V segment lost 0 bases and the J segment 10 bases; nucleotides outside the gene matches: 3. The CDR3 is CASSLADRGTIYF. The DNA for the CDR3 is TGCGCCAGCAGCTTGGCTGACAGGGGTACCATATATTTT.

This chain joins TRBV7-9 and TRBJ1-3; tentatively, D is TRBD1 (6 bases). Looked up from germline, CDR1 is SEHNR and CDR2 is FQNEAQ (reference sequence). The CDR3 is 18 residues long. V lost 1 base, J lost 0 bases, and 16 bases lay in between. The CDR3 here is CASSLDVDSFYSGNTIYF. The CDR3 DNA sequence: TGTGCCAGCAGCTTAGATGTGGACAGTTTTTACTCTGGAAACACCATATATTTT.